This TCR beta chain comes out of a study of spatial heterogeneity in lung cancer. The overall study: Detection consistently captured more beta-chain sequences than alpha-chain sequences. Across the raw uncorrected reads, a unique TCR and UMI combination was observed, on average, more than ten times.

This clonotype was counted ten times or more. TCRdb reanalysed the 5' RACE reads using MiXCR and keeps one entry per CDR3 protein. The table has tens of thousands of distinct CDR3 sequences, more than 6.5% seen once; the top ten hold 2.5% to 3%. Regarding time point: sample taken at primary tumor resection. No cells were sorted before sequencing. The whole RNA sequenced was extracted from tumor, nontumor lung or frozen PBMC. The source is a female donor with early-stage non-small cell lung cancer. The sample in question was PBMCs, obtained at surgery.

The CDR3 loop is CASSRSRNRGSGNTIYF. CDR3 nucleotide sequence: TGTGCCAGCAGTCGCAGCCGTAACAGGGGCTCTGGAAACACCATATATTTT. J is TRBJ1-3 and V is TRBV6-5, with 7 bases that match TRBD1. The CDR3 length is 17 residues. Germline V lookup: CDR1 MNHEY, CDR2 SVGAGI. The V segment lost 5 bases and the J segment 0 bases; nucleotides outside the gene matches: 10.